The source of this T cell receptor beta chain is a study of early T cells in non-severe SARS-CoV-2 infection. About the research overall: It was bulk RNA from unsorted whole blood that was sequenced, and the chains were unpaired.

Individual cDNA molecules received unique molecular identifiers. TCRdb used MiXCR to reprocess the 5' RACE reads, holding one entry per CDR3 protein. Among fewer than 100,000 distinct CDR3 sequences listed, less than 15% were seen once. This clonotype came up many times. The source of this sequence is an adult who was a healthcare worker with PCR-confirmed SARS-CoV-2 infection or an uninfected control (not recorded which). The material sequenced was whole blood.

The DNA of the CDR3 is TGTGCCAGCAGCCCCCCGGGCGGGAGGGGCGAGCAGTACTTC. This gives the protein CASSPPGGRGEQYF. This chain joins TRBV28 and TRBJ2-7; 9 bases are shared with TRBD2. The V and J ends lost 6 bases and 6 bases, in that order; junction bases with no gene match: 9. This CDR3 region has 14 residues. Per germline, CDR1 MDHEN and CDR2 SYDVKM.